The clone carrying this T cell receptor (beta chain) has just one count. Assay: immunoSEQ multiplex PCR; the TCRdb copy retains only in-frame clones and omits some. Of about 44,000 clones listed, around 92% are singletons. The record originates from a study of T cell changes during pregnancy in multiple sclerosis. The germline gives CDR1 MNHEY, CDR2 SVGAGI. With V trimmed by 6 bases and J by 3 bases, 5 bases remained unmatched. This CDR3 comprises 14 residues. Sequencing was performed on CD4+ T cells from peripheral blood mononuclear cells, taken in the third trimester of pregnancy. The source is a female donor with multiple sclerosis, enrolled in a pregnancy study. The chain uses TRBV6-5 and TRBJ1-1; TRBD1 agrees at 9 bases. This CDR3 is CASSPRQGDTEAFF. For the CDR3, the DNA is TGTGCCAGCAGCCCACGACAGGGGGACACTGAAGCTTTCTTT.